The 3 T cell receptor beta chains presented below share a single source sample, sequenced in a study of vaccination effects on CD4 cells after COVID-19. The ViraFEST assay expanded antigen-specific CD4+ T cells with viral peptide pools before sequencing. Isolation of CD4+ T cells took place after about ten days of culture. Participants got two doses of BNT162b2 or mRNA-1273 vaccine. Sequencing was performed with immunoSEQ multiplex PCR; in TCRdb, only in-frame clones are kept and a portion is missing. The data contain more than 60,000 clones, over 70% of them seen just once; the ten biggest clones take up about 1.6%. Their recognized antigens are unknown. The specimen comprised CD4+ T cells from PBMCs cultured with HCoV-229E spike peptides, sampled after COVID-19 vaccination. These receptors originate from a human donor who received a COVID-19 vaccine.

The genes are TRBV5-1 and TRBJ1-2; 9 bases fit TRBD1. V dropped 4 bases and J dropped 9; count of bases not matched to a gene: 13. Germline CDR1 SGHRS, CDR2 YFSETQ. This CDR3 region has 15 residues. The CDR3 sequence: CASSPRGQGGLRYTF. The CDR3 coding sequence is TGCGCCAGCAGCCCCCGGGGACAGGGAGGACTGCGCTACACCTTC. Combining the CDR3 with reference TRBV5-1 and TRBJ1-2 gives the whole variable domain KAGVTQTPRYLIKTRGQQVTLSCSPISGHRSVSWYQQTPGQGLQFLFEYFSETQRNKGNFPGRFSGRQFSNSRSEMNVSTLELGDSALYLCASSPRGQGGLRYTFGSGTRLTVV.

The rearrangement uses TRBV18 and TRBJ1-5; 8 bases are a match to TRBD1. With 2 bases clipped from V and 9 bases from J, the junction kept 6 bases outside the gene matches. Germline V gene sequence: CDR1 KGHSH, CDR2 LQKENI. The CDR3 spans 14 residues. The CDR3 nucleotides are TGTGCCAGCTCACCAGGACAGGGAGAGTGGCCCCAGCATTTT. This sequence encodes CASSPGQGEWPQHF.

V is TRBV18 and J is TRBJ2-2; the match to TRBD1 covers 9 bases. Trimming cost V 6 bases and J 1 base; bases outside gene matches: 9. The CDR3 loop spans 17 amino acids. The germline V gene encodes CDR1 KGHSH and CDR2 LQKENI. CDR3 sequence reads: CASSLNGGQGNTGELFF. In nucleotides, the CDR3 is TGTGCCAGCTCCCTCAACGGGGGACAGGGGAACACCGGGGAGCTGTTTTTT. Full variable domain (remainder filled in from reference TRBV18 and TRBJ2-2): NAGVMQNPRHLVRRRGQEARLRCSPMKGHSHVYWYRQLPEEGLKFMVYLQKENIIDESGMPKERFSAEFPKEGPSILRIQQVVRGDSAAYFCASSLNGGQGNTGELFFGEGSRLTVL.